A single sample is the source of the 13 T cell receptor beta chains below, sequenced in a study of identical twins. TCRdb passed the 5' RACE reads through MiXCR, listing each CDR3 protein once. The repertoire holds nearly 650,000 distinct CDR3 sequences, with about 7% as singletons. These data were also filed under a second study, of yellow fever vaccine responses in identical twins.

The source material was PBMCs. These receptor sequences come from a woman between 18 and 29 years old in good health.

There are a few counts of this clonotype. CDR3 sequence: CASSLVGQGPYNEQFF. The CDR3 nucleotides are TGTGCCAGCAGCTTAGTAGGCCAAGGACCCTACAATGAGCAGTTCTTC. V is TRBV11-3 and J is TRBJ2-1; D call uncertain. Between the trimmed V and J ends, which lost 1 base and 2 bases, there was a span of 12 bases. Germline values: CDR1 SGHNT, CDR2 YENEEA. The CDR3 covers 16 residues. The full variable domain, in which reference TRBV11-3 and TRBJ2-1 provide the parts outside the CDR3, is EAGVVQSPRYKIIEKKQPVAFWCNPISGHNTLYWYLQNLGQGPELLIRYENEEAVDDSQLPKDRFSAERLKGVDSTLKIQPAELGDSAVYLCASSLVGQGPYNEQFFGPGTRLTVL.

This clonotype was seen a handful of times. The V call is TRBV29-1, the J call TRBJ2-1, with 11 bases fitting TRBD1. The CDR3 is 12 amino acids. Germline CDR1 is SQVTM and CDR2 is ANQGSEA. The ends lost 5 bases at V and 9 bases at J; junction bases unmatched: 3. Here the CDR3 DNA reads TGCAGCGTTAGGGACAGGGGGGTTGAGCAGTTCTTC. The encoded protein is CSVRDRGVEQFF.

This clonotype was recorded a few times. This chain connects TRBV4-2 to TRBJ2-3; 14 positions agree with TRBD2. V lost 4 bases and J lost 0; bases outside the gene matches: 21. The CDR3 length is 23 residues. CDR1 is LGHNA, CDR2 YNFKEQ, per germline. CDR3 in DNA: TGTGCCAGCAGCCCCAGCAACGCAAAGATCGGGACTAGCGGGGGCACTAGCACAGATACGCAGTATTTT. This gives the protein CASSPSNAKIGTSGGTSTDTQYF.

In this sample, this clonotype turned up many times. V gene TRBV27 combines with J gene TRBJ1-5; tentative D call: TRBD1 (6 bases). Trimming shortened V by 0 bases and J by 0 bases, and 12 bases separated the two germline ends. This CDR3 comprises 17 residues. The V gene's germline CDR1 is MNHEY and CDR2 SMNVEV (reference sequence). This CDR3 is CASSLSGGRISNQPQHF. CDR3 DNA sequence: TGTGCCAGCAGTTTATCTGGGGGGCGGATTAGCAATCAGCCCCAGCATTTT.

This clonotype was seen more than once but under ten times. V is TRBV10-3 and J is TRBJ2-7; TRBD2 aligns across 8 bases. Germline CDR1 and CDR2: ENHRY and SYGVKD. The CDR3 consists of 14 residues. J was trimmed by 0 bases and V by 2 bases; bases with no gene match: 0. The CDR3 DNA reads as TGTGCCATCAGTGAGGGACTAGCCTCCTACGAGCAGTACTTC. Protein sequence: CAISEGLASYEQYF.

V usage is TRBV28 and J usage is TRBJ2-7, with 8 bases matching TRBD2. V dropped 5 bases and J dropped 3; count of bases not matched to a gene: 24. This CDR3 contains 20 residues. Germline CDR1 is MDHEN and CDR2 is SYDVKM. CDR3 amino acids: CASSPPSGHSTSVDHYEQYF. The CDR3 bases are TGTGCCAGCAGTCCCCCTTCGGGACACTCGACTAGCGTAGATCACTACGAGCAGTACTTC.

The chain is built from TRBV2 and TRBJ2-1; TRBD2 matches at 10 bases. This CDR3 is built from 15 residues. Per the germline V gene, CDR1 is SNHLY and CDR2 is FYNNEI. Unmatched junction bases numbered 7, after V lost 10 bases and J lost 1 base. For the CDR3, the DNA is TGTGCCACCGCTCCGACTAGCGGGTCCTACAATGAGCAGTTCTTC. Protein sequence: CATAPTSGSYNEQFF.

This clonotype came up a few times. The V gene is TRBV7-2, the J gene TRBJ2-7, with 7 bases aligning to TRBD2. V was clipped by 2 bases and J by 3 bases; unmatched bases: 7. Per the germline V gene, CDR1 is SGHTA and CDR2 is FQGNSA. The CDR3 loop spans 15 amino acids. This CDR3 is CASSLLGLGDYEQYF. The CDR3 coding sequence is TGTGCCAGCAGCTTACTCGGACTAGGAGACTACGAGCAGTACTTC.

This clonotype was seen a handful of times. CDR3 residues: CSATLQVQSEAFF. Written as DNA, the CDR3 is TGCAGTGCTACCCTACAGGTGCAGTCTGAAGCTTTCTTT. The J gene is TRBJ1-1, the V gene TRBV20-1, with a weak D call TRBD1 (5 bases). Trimming removed 4 bases at V and 6 bases at J, with 15 bases between. In germline, CDR1 is DFQATT, CDR2 SNEGSKA (reference sequence). The CDR3 runs 13 residues.

This clonotype came up many times. The CDR3 loop is CASSRQGAGGYTF. Here the CDR3 DNA reads TGTGCCAGCAGTCGACAGGGGGCGGGCGGCTACACCTTC. The chain is built from TRBV12-3 or TRBV12-4 and TRBJ1-2, with TRBD1 matching 10 bases. This CDR3 has 13 residues. V lost 5 bases to trimming and J lost 8 bases; unmatched junction nucleotides: 5.

V and J are TRBV5-6 and TRBJ1-2, with TRBD1 matching over 7 bases. In germline, CDR1 is SGHDT, CDR2 YYEEEE. The CDR3 loop spans 14 amino acids. V shed 4 bases and J 4 bases; nucleotides not matched to a gene: 7. CDR3 sequence reads: CASSTGQVIYGYTF. CDR3 DNA sequence: TGTGCCAGCAGCACCGGACAGGTGATCTATGGCTACACCTTC.

This rearrangement joins TRBV6-1 to TRBJ1-3, with TRBD1 as a possible D gene (5 bases). CDR1 is MNHNS and CDR2 is SASEGT in the germline V gene. This CDR3 has 15 residues. Trimming left V 1 base short and J 4 bases short, with 11 bases between. CDR3 loop: CASSEVAGVGNTIYF. Written as DNA, the CDR3 is TGTGCCAGCAGTGAAGTAGCGGGGGTCGGAAACACCATATATTTT.

This clonotype was recorded at least ten times. CDR3 region: CASSLVSGAGSSYNEQFF. Here the CDR3 DNA reads TGTGCCAGCAGCTTAGTATCAGGGGCGGGGAGCTCCTACAATGAGCAGTTCTTC. The chain joins TRBV7-6 to TRBJ2-1, with D possibly being TRBD1 or TRBD2 (6 bases each). CDR1 is SGHVS and CDR2 is FNYEAQ in the germline V gene. The CDR3 has 18 residues. V lost 1 base to trimming and J lost 0 bases, with 16 bases between them.